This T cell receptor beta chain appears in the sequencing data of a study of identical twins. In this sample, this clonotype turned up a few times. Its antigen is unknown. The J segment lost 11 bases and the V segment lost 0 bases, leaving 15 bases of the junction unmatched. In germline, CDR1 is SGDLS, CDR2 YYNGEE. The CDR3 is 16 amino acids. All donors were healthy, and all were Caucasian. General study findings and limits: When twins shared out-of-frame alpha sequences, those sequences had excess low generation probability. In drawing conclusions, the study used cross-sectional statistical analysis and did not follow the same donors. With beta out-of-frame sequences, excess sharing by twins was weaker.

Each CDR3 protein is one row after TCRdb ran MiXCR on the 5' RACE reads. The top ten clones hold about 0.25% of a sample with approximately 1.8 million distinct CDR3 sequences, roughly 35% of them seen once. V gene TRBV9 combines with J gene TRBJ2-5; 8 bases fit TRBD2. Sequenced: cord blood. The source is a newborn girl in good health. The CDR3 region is CASSVEFGTRIYGQYF. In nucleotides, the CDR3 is TGTGCCAGCAGCGTAGAATTCGGGACTAGGATCTACGGTCAGTACTTC. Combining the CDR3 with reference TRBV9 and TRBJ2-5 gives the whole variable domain DSGVTQTPKHLITATGQRVTLRCSPRSGDLSVYWYQQSLDQGLQFLIQYYNGEERAKGNILERFSAQQFPDLHSELNLSSLELGDSALYFCASSVEFGTRIYGQYFGPGTRLLVL.